The 16 T cell receptor beta chains below all came from one sample that was sequenced in a study of blood T cell repertoires in COVID-19. Libraries were prepared by immunoSEQ multiplex PCR; TCRdb keeps only in-frame clonotypes and omits some of them. The sample shows just under 50,000 clones, roughly 82% of them seen only once. Sample: peripheral blood. These TCRs come from a human donor in a cohort sampled during active COVID-19.

J is TRBJ2-2 and V is TRBV24-1, with 7 nucleotides matching TRBD1. CDR1 is KGHDR, CDR2 SFDVKD, per germline. The CDR3 consists of 16 residues. J was trimmed by 5 bases and V by 1 base; bases with no gene match: 6. CDR3 loop: CATSDFGKQGTGELFF. The CDR3 bases are TGTGCCACCAGTGATTTTGGGAAACAGGGGACCGGGGAGCTGTTTTTT.

J is TRBJ2-2 and V is TRBV3-1 (or the pseudogene TRBV3-2), with D perhaps TRBD1 (5 bases). The CDR3 is made up of 15 amino acids. In germline, CDR1 is LGHDT, CDR2 YNNKEL (reference sequence). V lost 1 base and J 2 bases, leaving 8 bases between the germline ends. CDR3 nucleotide sequence: TGTGCCAGCAGCCAAGGTGGGGCTAACACCGGGGAGCTGTTTTTT. Translation gives CASSQGGANTGELFF.

The V gene is TRBV10-3, the J gene TRBJ2-7, with 12 bases that match TRBD2. From germline, CDR1 is ENHRY and CDR2 SYGVKD. After removal of 0 bases from V and 7 bases from J, the junction contained 1 base not matched to a gene. This CDR3 is 14 amino acids long. The CDR3 bases are TGTGCCATCAGTGAGTCGGGGACTAGCGGGGAGCAGTACTTC. It yields the protein CAISESGTSGEQYF.

The J gene is TRBJ1-6, the V gene TRBV7-2; D is undetermined. V was cut by 2 bases and J by 5 bases, with 7 bases left in between. This CDR3 has 14 amino acids. The germline gives CDR1 SGHTA, CDR2 FQGNSA. CDR3 in DNA: TGTGCCAGCAGCTTAAATAGCCATAATTCACCCCTCCACTTT. Its translation is CASSLNSHNSPLHF.

The genes are TRBV9 and TRBJ1-1, with a weak D call TRBD1 (6 bases). CDR1 and CDR2 (germline): SGDLS, YYNGEE. This CDR3 comprises 14 residues. The V and J ends lost 3 bases and 5 bases respectively, with 14 bases between them. The DNA for the CDR3 is TGTGCCAGCAGCGCAGCGGGGGGCAAGACTGAAGCTTTCTTT. It specifies CASSAAGGKTEAFF.

This clone was seen only once. The chain is built from TRBV6-5 and TRBJ1-2; D remains ambiguous. Per the germline V gene, CDR1 is MNHEY and CDR2 is SVGAGI. Deletions cut 6 bases from V and 1 base from J, with 9 bases between. CDR3 size: 13 residues. CDR3 sequence reads: CASRIGDNYGYTF. DNA of the CDR3: TGTGCCAGCAGGATCGGGGATAACTATGGCTACACCTTC.

This rearrangement joins TRBV6-5 to TRBJ1-2; 7 bases agree with TRBD1. This CDR3 region has 12 residues. The V gene's germline CDR1 is MNHEY and CDR2 SVGAGI. With 7 bases clipped from V and 6 bases from J, the junction kept 5 bases outside the gene matches. CDR3 protein: CASTRQGDGYTF. CDR3 coding DNA: TGTGCCAGCACCAGACAGGGTGATGGCTACACCTTC.

The chain links TRBV30 to TRBJ2-4; TRBD1 agrees at 9 bases. J was trimmed by 0 bases and V by 2 bases; bases with no gene match: 14. Looked up from germline, CDR1 is GTSNPN and CDR2 is SVGIG (reference sequence). CDR3 length: 19 amino acids. CDR3 coding DNA: TGTGCCTGGAGTAATACCGGGACAGGGAACTTCATAGCCAAAAACATTCAGTACTTC. It yields the protein CAWSNTGTGNFIAKNIQYF.

This clone came up a few times. This rearrangement joins TRBV5-1 to TRBJ2-1; weak D call: TRBD2 (7 bases). The V end lost 4 bases, the J end lost 6 bases, and 17 bases lay between the germline ends. Per the germline V gene, CDR1 is SGHRS and CDR2 is YFSETQ. The CDR3 spans 15 residues. This CDR3 reads CASSPGGAQGNEQFF. CDR3 nucleotide sequence: TGCGCCAGCAGCCCTGGGGGGGCCCAAGGCAATGAGCAGTTCTTC.

This clone has more than one count but fewer than ten. The gene calls are TRBV19 and TRBJ1-2; D is uncertain. Germline lookup yields CDR1 LNHDA and CDR2 SQIVND (reference sequence). The length of the CDR3 is 12 residues. Trimming took 7 bases from V and 4 from J, leaving 10 bases between them. CDR3 sequence (DNA): TGTGCCAGTACCGCAGGAGGCTATGGCTACACCTTC. Its translation: CASTAGGYGYTF.

This clone was recorded once. The genes are TRBV7-6 and TRBJ2-1; 14 nucleotides agree with TRBD2. Losses at the gene ends were 5 bases for V and 7 bases for J; bases not matched to a gene: 7. The CDR3 is 16 amino acids. Germline V gene data show CDR1 as SGHVS and CDR2 as FNYEAQ. The CDR3 here is CASSTGLAGERNEQFF. CDR3 coding DNA: TGTGCCAGCAGCACGGGACTAGCGGGAGAGCGAAATGAGCAGTTCTTC. The full variable domain, in which reference TRBV7-6 and TRBJ2-1 provide the parts outside the CDR3, is GAGVSQSPRYKVTKRGQDVALRCDPISGHVSLYWYRQALGQGPEFLTYFNYEAQQDKSGLPNDRFSAERPEGSISTLTIQRTEQRDSAMYRCASSTGLAGERNEQFFGPGTRLTVL.

The chain carries TRBV9 and TRBJ1-5, with 7 bases aligning to TRBD1. The CDR3 contains 17 residues. Germline V lookup: CDR1 SGDLS, CDR2 YYNGEE. With 3 bases clipped from V and 2 bases from J, the junction kept 11 bases outside the gene matches. CDR3 sequence: CASSAGDSLAGNQPQHF. CDR3 DNA: TGTGCCAGCAGCGCGGGGGACAGCTTGGCCGGCAATCAGCCCCAGCATTTT. Filled out from reference TRBV9 and TRBJ1-5, the complete variable domain reads DSGVTQTPKHLITATGQRVTLRCSPRSGDLSVYWYQQSLDQGLQFLIQYYNGEERAKGNILERFSAQQFPDLHSELNLSSLELGDSALYFCASSAGDSLAGNQPQHFGDGTRLSIL.

The CDR3, as DNA: TGTGCCAGCAGCTCAGGATTGAACACTGAAGCTTTCTTT. This codes for CASSSGLNTEAFF. The rearrangement joins TRBV11-1 to TRBJ1-1; D call uncertain. The CDR3 consists of 13 residues. The V end was cut by 4 bases, the J end by 0 bases, with 6 bases between. Germline CDR1 reads SGHAT; CDR2 reads FQDESV (reference sequence).

The CDR3, as DNA: TGTGCCAGCAGCCCACTCAAAGGAGGGACTAGCAAGGGGCACGGCCCCTACGAGCAGTACTTC. This sequence encodes CASSPLKGGTSKGHGPYEQYF. This chain links TRBV4-2 with TRBJ2-7, with 9 bases identical to TRBD2. Looked up from germline, CDR1 is LGHNA and CDR2 is YNFKEQ. The CDR3 extends over 21 amino acids. V lost 4 bases, J lost 2 bases, and 24 bases stayed unmatched.

This rearrangement joins TRBV6-2 or TRBV6-3 to TRBJ2-6; 10 bases fit TRBD1. The CDR3 is 18 amino acids. V shed 0 bases and J 3 bases; nucleotides not matched to a gene: 5. CDR1 MNHEY and CDR2 SVGEGT come from the germline V gene. The CDR3: CASSYSGTGVIGANVLTF. CDR3 nucleotide sequence: TGTGCCAGCAGTTACTCTGGGACAGGGGTCATTGGGGCCAACGTCCTGACTTTC.

The chain is built from TRBV2 and TRBJ1-5; D might be TRBD1 (5 bases). CDR1 is SNHLY and CDR2 is FYNNEI in the germline V gene. Deletions cut 4 bases from V and 8 bases from J, with 21 bases between. CDR3 size: 16 residues. The CDR3 loop is CASSVSWTRLEEPQHF. Written as DNA, the CDR3 is TGTGCCAGCAGTGTTAGCTGGACACGACTTGAGGAGCCCCAGCATTTT.